The rows below give T cell receptor beta chains drawn from one sample of a study of T cell changes during pregnancy in multiple sclerosis. The protocol was immunoSEQ multiplex PCR, while the TCRdb copy is restricted to in-frame clones and leaves out a portion. Of approximately 68,000 clones in the sample, roughly 89% are singletons; the top ten hold about 0.75%. The sequencing used peripheral blood, collected in the third trimester of pregnancy. Every receptor here comes from a female donor in good health, enrolled as a control in a pregnancy study. The CDR3 runs from the conserved cysteine through the conserved F or W. A D gene is named only where the DNA matches it firmly. A clone size is listed for some rows: how often the clone was seen (once, few, many), or a class if it is expanded.

j_gene	len	abundance	d_gene	v_gene	CDR3aa	CDR3nt
TRBJ1-2	15	-	TRBD1	TRBV9	CASSFEGQGYYGYTF	TGTGCCAGCAGCTTCGAAGGACAGGGATACTATGGCTACACCTTC
TRBJ2-5	16	-	TRBD1	TRBV19	CASSPRQGAGGETQYF	TGTGCCAGTAGTCCTCGACAGGGGGCAGGAGGGGAGACCCAGTACTTC
TRBJ1-1	16	-	TRBD1	TRBV5-4	CASSSTGALMNTEAFF	TGTGCCAGCAGCTCGACAGGGGCGTTGATGAACACTGAAGCTTTCTTT
TRBJ1-6	13	-	-	TRBV6-5	CASTRDGGVPLHF	TGTGCCAGCACCCGGGACGGGGGAGTCCCCCTCCACTTT
TRBJ1-2	15	-	-	TRBV4-3	CASSLTGGTASGYTF	TGCGCCAGCAGTCTCACAGGCGGGACTGCGAGCGGCTACACCTTC
TRBJ2-5	15	-	-	TRBV15	CATSRETVDQETQYF	TGTGCCACCAGCAGAGAGACAGTAGACCAAGAGACCCAGTACTTC
TRBJ2-3	14	-	TRBD1	TRBV28	CASSAGQGGHTQYF	TGTGCCAGCAGTGCGGGACAGGGTGGCCATACGCAGTATTTT
TRBJ2-3	15	-	-	TRBV11-3	CASSSKRTSTDTQYF	TGTGCCAGCAGCTCCAAGAGAACTAGCACAGATACGCAGTATTTT
TRBJ1-5	13	once	-	TRBV7-9	CASSLAENQPQHF	TGTGCCAGCAGCTTAGCGGAGAATCAGCCCCAGCATTTT
TRBJ1-2	13	few	-	TRBV7-9	CASSLLANYGYTF	TGTGCCAGCAGCTTACTAGCTAACTATGGCTACACCTTC
TRBJ2-6	18	-	-	TRBV18	CASSPSDQGNLGANVLTF	TGTGCCAGCTCACCAAGCGACCAGGGCAATCTCGGGGCCAACGTCCTGACTTTC
TRBJ1-2	14	-	TRBD1	TRBV30	CAWSVQGAYYGYTF	TGTGCCTGGAGTGTGCAGGGGGCGTACTATGGCTACACCTTC
TRBJ2-7	15	-	-	TRBV10-3	CAISESVTGSYEQYF	TGTGCCATCAGTGAGTCGGTGACAGGATCCTACGAGCAGTACTTC
TRBJ2-7	15	-	TRBD1	TRBV4-1	CASSHEQGNAYEQYF	TGCGCCAGCAGCCATGAACAGGGGAACGCCTACGAGCAGTACTTC
TRBJ2-3	15	-	TRBD1	TRBV6-4	CASSDGTGGADTQYF	TGTGCCAGCAGTGACGGGACAGGGGGCGCAGATACGCAGTATTTT
TRBJ1-3	15	-	-	TRBV5-1	CASSRDTDSGNTIYF	TGCGCCAGCAGCCGGGACACCGACTCTGGAAACACCATATATTTT
TRBJ1-2	15	-	TRBD1	TRBV6-5	CASSYRSDRGRGYTF	TGTGCCAGCAGTTACCGCTCTGACAGGGGGCGAGGCTACACCTTC
TRBJ2-7	14	-	-	TRBV4-1	CASSQERSTYEQYF	TGCGCCAGCAGCCAAGAGAGGTCAACCTACGAGCAGTACTTC
TRBJ2-5	15	once	TRBD2	TRBV5-4	CASSVGGGLGETQYF	TGTGCCAGCAGCGTCGGGGGGGGGCTTGGAGAGACCCAGTACTTC
TRBJ2-3	16	once	TRBD2	TRBV18	CASSPSSGGPMDTQYF	TGTGCCAGCTCACCGTCTAGCGGGGGCCCAATGGATACGCAGTATTTT
TRBJ2-2	16	-	TRBD2	TRBV19	CASSKLAGDATGELFF	TGTGCCAGTAGTAAATTAGCGGGAGATGCCACCGGGGAGCTGTTTTTT
TRBJ2-1	12	-	TRBD1	TRBV23-1	CATDRVSNEQFF	TGCGCCACGGACAGGGTTTCGAATGAGCAGTTCTTC
TRBJ2-7	15	-	TRBD2	TRBV7-2	CASSLRGGAQNEQYF	TGTGCCAGCAGCCTCCGGGGGGGGGCGCAAAACGAGCAGTACTTC
TRBJ1-4	15	-	-	TRBV7-9	CASSTGQATNEKLFF	TGTGCCAGCAGCACCGGTCAGGCAACTAATGAAAAACTGTTTTTT
TRBJ1-1	17	-	TRBD1	TRBV5-6	CASSSSVGTGANTEAFF	TGTGCCAGCAGCTCATCGGTGGGGACAGGGGCGAACACTGAAGCTTTCTTT
TRBJ1-1	13	once	-	TRBV2	CASSQHLNTEAFF	TGTGCCAGCAGCCAACACCTGAACACTGAAGCTTTCTTT